This T cell receptor (beta chain) was captured in a study of regulatory T cells in long-lasting Graves disease. Researchers made TCR beta libraries by using iRepertoire HTBI primers and running Arm-PCR on CDR3 regions. TCRdb analysed the multiplex PCR reads with MiXCR anew, one entry per CDR3 protein. The sample has approximately 350,000 distinct CDR3 sequences, 15% to 20% seen once. This clonotype has at least ten counts. There are 16 residues in the CDR3. CDR1 and CDR2 from the germline V gene are PRHDT and FYEKMQ (reference sequence). V trimming: 5 bases; J trimming: 3 bases; junction bases outside the gene matches: 9. Time point specified: newly diagnosed GD, antithyroid drugs for less than 3 months. PBMC-extracted RNA yielded the TCR library. These data also featured in a second study, about T cells in Graves' hyperthyroidism and ophthalmopathy.

The rearrangement uses TRBV13 and TRBJ2-3; 9 nucleotides agree with TRBD2. The origin of this receptor is a woman aged 18-29 years with Graves disease. The specimen was peripheral blood mononuclear cells (PBMCs), collected at new diagnosis, from a patient treated with antithyroid drugs. The CDR3, as DNA: TGTGCCAGCAGCCTCCCGCTAGCGGGAATAACAGATACGCAGTATTTT. It encodes CASSLPLAGITDTQYF.